This TCR beta chain was captured by sequencing in a study of shared clonotypes between healthy human individuals. An assay was performed, and its level was deep. Template amounts of 250 to 350 ng DNA, 25,000 to 30,000 T cell genomes, were employed in unsorted PBMC replicate PCRs. The authors' processing: Quality scores were absent from the junction-only immunoSEQ sequences, so filtering differed. Profiling relied on immunoSEQ multiplex PCR, and the TCRdb table lists in-frame clones only, not all of them. The DNA was the basis for D and trimming; V, J and clone size are from that table. The data show some 500,000 clones, 77% seen once. This clone was seen once. The CDR3 has 15 residues. J lost 0 bases, V lost 7 bases, and 5 bases had no gene match. Germline loops: CDR1 SGHAT, CDR2 FQNNGV.

The clonotype comes from a woman aged 40-49 years in good health. Some clones in this sample may be carry-over from other donors' samples. The chain carries TRBV11-2 and TRBJ2-7; 11 bases match TRBD2. Sequencing was done on a sample of PBMCs. DNA of the CDR3: TGTGCCAGCAAAAGACTAGCGGGACGCTCCTACGAGCAGTACTTC. Protein: CASKRLAGRSYEQYF.